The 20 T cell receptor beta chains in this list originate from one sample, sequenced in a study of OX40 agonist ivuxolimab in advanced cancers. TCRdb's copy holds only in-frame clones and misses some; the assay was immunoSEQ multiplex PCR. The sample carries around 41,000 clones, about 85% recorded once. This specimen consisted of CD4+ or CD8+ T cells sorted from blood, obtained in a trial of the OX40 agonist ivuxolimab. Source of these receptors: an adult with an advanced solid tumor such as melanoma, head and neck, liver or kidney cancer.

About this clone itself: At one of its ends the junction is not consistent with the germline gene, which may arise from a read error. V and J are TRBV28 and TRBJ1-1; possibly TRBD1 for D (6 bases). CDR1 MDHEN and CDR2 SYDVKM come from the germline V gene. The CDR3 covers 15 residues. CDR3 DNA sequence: TGTACCAGCAGTTTCCCCTCCTTGGGGGGGCCGGAAGCTTTCTTT. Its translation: CTSSFPSLGGPEAFF.

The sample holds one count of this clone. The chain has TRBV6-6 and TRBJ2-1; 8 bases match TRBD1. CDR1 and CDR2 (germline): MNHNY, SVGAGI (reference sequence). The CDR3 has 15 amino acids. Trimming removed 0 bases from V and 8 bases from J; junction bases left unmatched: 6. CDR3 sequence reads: CASSYSRDRFDEQFF. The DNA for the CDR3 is TGTGCCAGCAGTTACTCGAGGGACAGGTTCGATGAGCAGTTCTTC.

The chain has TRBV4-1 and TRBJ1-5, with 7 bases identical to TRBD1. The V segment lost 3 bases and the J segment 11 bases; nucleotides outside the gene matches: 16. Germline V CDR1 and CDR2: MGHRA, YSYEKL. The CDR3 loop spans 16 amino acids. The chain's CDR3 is CASSHRQGLGGSTQHF. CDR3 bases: TGCGCCAGCAGCCATCGACAGGGTCTCGGGGGAAGTACCCAGCATTTT.

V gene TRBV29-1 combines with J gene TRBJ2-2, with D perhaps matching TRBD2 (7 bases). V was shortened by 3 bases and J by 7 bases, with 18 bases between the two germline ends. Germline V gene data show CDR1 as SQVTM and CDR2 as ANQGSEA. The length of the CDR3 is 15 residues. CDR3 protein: CSVDTRGAGSGELFF. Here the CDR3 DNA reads TGCAGCGTTGACACCCGGGGGGCGGGAAGCGGGGAGCTGTTTTTT.

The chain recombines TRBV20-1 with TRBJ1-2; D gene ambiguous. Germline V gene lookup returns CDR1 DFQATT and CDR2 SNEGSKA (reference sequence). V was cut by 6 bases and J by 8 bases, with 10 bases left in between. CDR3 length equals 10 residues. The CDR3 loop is CSAAPGGYTF. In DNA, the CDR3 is TGCAGTGCGGCCCCGGGGGGCTACACCTTC.

The chain's CDR3 is CASSIPPLLTGRNTEAFF. The CDR3, as DNA: TGTGCCAGTAGTATCCCCCCGCTACTGACAGGGAGGAACACTGAAGCTTTCTTT. The chain couples TRBV19 to TRBJ1-1, with 7 bases fitting TRBD1. J lost 1 base, V lost 3 bases, and 14 bases had no gene match. Germline V CDR1 and CDR2: LNHDA, SQIVND (reference sequence). The CDR3 spans 18 residues. Full variable domain (missing parts from reference TRBV19 and TRBJ1-1): DGGITQSPKYLFRKEGQNVTLSCEQNLNHDAMYWYRQDPGQGLRLIYYSQIVNDFQKGDIAEGYSVSREKKESFPLTVTSAQKNPTAFYLCASSIPPLLTGRNTEAFFGQGTRLTVV.

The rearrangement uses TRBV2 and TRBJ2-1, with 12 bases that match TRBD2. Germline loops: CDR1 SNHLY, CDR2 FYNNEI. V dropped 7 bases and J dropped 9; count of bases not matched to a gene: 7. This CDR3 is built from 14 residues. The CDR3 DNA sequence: TGTGCCAGCAAGACTAGCGGGAGTGTGGGTGAGCAGTTCTTC. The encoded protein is CASKTSGSVGEQFF.

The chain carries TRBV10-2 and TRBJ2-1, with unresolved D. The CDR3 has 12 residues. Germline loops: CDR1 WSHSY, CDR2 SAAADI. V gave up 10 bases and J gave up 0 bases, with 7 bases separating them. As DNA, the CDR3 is TGCGCCACTATTAGCTCCTACAATGAGCAGTTCTTC. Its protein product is CATISSYNEQFF.

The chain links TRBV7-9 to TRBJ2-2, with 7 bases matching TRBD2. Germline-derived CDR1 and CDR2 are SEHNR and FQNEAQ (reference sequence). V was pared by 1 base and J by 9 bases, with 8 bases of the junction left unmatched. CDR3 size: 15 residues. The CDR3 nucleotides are TGTGCCAGCAGCTTAGGGCGCGGCGGGAGAAGGGAGCTGTTTTTT. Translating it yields CASSLGRGGRRELFF.

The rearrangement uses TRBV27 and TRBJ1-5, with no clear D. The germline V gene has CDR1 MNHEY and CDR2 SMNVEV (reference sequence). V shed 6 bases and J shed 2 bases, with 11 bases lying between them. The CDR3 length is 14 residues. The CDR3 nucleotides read TGTGCCAGCAGCCCTCAGGCCGGCAATCAGCCCCAGCATTTT. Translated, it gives CASSPQAGNQPQHF.

This CDR3 reads CASSLALLNEQYF. In nucleotides, the CDR3 is TGTGCCAGCAGCTTAGCGCTCCTGAACGAGCAGTACTTC. This chain links TRBV7-8 with TRBJ2-7; no definite D call. The V end was cut by 0 bases, the J end by 5 bases, with 8 bases between. Per the germline V gene, CDR1 is SGHVS and CDR2 is FQNEAQ. The CDR3 has 13 residues.

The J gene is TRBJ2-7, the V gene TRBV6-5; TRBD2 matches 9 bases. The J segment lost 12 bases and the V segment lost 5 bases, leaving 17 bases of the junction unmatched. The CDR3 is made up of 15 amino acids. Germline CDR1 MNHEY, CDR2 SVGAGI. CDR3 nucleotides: TGTGCCAGCAGTCAGAAGGGGCTAGCGGGACTTCAAAGGTACTTC. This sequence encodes CASSQKGLAGLQRYF.

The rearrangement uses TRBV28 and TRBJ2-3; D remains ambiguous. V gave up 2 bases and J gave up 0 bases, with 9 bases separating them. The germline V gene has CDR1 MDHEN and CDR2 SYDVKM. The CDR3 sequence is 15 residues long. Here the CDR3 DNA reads TGTGCCAGCAGTTTAGTTCCACCTAGCACAGATACGCAGTATTTT. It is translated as CASSLVPPSTDTQYF.

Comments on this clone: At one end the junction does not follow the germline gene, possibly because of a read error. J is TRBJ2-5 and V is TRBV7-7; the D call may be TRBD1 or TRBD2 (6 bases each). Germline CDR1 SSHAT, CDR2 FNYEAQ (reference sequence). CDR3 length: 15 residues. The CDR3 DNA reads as TGTGCTAGCAGCTTAGGGGGAGGCGAGGGAGAGACCCAGTACTTC. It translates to CASSLGGGEGETQYF.

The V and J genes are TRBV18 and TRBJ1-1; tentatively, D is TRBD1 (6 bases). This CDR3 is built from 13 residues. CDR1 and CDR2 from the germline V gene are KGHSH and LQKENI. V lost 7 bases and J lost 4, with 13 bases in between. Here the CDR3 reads CASFRGRGTEAFF. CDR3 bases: TGTGCCAGCTTCAGGGGCCGGGGCACTGAAGCTTTCTTT. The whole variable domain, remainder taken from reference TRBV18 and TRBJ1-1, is NAGVMQNPRHLVRRRGQEARLRCSPMKGHSHVYWYRQLPEEGLKFMVYLQKENIIDESGMPKERFSAEFPKEGPSILRIQQVVRGDSAAYFCASFRGRGTEAFFGQGTRLTVV.

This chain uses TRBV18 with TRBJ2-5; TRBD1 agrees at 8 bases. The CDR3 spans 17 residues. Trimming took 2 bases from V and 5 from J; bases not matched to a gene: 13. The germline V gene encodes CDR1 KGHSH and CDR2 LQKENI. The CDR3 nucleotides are TGTGCCAGCTCACCATCGGGGACAGGTGGGCTAGGGGAGACCCAGTACTTC. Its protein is CASSPSGTGGLGETQYF.

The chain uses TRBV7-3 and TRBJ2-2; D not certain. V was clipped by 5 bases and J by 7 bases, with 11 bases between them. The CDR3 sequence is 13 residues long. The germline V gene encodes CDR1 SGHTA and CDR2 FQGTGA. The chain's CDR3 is CASSPTPLGELFF. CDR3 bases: TGTGCCAGCAGCCCCACCCCTCTCGGGGAGCTGTTTTTT.

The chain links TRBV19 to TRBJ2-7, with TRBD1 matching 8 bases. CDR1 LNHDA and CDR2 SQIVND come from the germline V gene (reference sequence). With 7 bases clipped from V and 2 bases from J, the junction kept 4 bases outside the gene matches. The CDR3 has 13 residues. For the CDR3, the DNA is TGTGCCAGTACCCAGACAGGGGCCTACGAGCAGTACTTC. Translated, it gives CASTQTGAYEQYF.

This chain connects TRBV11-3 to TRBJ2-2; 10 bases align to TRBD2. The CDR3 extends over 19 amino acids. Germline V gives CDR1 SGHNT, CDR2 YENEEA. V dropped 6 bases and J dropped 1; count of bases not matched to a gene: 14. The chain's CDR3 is CASSRPISGRTLNTGELFF. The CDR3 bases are TGTGCCAGCAGTCGACCCATTAGCGGGAGGACCCTGAACACCGGGGAGCTGTTTTTT.

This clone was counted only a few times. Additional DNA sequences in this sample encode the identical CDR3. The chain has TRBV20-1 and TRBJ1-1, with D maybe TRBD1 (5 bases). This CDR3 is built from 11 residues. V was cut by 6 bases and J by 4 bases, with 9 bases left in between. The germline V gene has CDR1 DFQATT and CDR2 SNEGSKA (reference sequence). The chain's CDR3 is CSASDSTEAFF. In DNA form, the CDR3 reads TGCAGTGCGAGTGACAGCACTGAAGCTTTCTTT.